The TCR beta chain under discussion was sequenced for a study of shared clonotypes between healthy human individuals. Terminally differentiated effector memory CD45RA+ cells were excluded from the naive CD8 cells, which were CD45RO-negative and positively selected for CCR7. Those who donated, Caucasian adults without exception, all lived in Nashville, Tennessee. This table comes from immunoSEQ multiplex PCR, and its TCRdb copy is limited to in-frame clones, with some not included. In the table there are about 2.1 million clones, approximately 94% of which are singletons. This clone showed up just once. The receptor was derived from a man in his late teens or twenties in good health. Some clones in this sample may be carry-over from other donors' samples. The sample taken for sequencing was naive CD8+ T cells from PBMCs.

The CDR3 here is CASSLSRGTGAYNEQFF. CDR3 sequence (DNA): TGTGCCAGCAGTTTATCGAGGGGGACAGGTGCTTACAATGAGCAGTTCTTC. J is TRBJ2-1 and V is TRBV27; 8 nucleotides align to TRBD1. The CDR3 contains 17 residues. Unmatched junction bases numbered 8, after V lost 0 bases and J lost 4 bases. CDR1 is MNHEY and CDR2 is SMNVEV in the germline V gene (reference sequence).